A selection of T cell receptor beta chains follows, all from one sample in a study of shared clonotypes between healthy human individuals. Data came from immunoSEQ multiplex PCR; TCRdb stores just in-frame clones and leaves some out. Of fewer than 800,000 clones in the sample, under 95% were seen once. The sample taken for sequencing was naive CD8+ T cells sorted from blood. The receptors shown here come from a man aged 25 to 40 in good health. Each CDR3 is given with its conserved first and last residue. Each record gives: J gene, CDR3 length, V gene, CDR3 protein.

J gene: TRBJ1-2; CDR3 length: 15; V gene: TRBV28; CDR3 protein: CASSLVGENYYGYTF
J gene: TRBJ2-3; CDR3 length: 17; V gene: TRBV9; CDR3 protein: CASSVEVRGGTPDTQYF
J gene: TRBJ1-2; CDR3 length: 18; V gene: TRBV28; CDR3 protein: CASSFIGGQGPFNYGYTF
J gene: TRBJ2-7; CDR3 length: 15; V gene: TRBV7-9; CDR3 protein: CASSPRDRLSNEQYF
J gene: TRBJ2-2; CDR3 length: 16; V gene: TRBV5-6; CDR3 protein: CASSSSLALNTGELFF
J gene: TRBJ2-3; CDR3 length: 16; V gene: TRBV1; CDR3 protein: CTSSQPEGNGTDTQYF
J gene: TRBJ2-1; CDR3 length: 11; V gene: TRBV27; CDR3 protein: CASTQAGEQFF
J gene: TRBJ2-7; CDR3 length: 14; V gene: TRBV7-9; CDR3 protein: CASSFRGASYEQYF
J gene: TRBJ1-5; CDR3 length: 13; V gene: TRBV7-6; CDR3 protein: CASSLGRGQPQHF
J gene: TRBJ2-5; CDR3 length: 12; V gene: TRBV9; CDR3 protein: CASSVQRETQYF
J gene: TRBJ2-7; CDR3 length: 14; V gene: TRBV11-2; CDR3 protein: CASQGGASSYEQYF
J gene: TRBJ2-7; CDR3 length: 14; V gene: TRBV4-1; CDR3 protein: CASSQEDMAYEQYF
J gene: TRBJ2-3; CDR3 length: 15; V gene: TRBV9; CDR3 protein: CASTEGLAGTDTQYF
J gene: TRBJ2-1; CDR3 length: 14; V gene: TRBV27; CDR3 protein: CASSYTGTVNEQFF
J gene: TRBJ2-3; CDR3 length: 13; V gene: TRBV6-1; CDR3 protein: CASSEARADTQYF
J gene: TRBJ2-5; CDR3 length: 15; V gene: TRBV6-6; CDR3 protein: CASRGWGGEKETQYF
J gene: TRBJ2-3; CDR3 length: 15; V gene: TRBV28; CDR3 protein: CASSPLTGGLDTQYF
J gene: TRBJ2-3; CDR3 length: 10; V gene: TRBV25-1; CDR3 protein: CASSEDTQYF
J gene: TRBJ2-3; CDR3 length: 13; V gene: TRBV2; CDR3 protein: CASVRTGADTQYF
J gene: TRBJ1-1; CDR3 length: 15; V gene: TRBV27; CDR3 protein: CASSLSVSGRTEAFF
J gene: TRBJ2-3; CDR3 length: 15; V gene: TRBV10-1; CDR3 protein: CASSGYRGSTDTQYF
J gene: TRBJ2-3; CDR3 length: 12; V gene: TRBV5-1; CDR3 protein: CASSLAGDTQYF
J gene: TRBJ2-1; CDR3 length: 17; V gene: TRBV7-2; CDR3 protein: CASSPVGLGSSYNEQFF
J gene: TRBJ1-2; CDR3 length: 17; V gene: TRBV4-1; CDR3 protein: CASSQDIGRMENPGYTF
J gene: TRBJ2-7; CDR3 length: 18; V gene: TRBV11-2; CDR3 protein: CASSPVLQGKGVLYEQYF
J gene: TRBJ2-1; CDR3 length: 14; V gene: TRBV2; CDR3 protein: CAIRAGVRADEQFF
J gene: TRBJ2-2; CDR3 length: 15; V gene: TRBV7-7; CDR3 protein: CASSLRGLGTGELFF
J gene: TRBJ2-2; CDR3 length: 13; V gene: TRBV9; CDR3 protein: CASSAWGTGELFF
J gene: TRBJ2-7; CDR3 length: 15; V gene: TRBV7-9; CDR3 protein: CASSDDLKVPYEQYF
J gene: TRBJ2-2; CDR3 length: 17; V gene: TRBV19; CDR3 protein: CASTPYAGGMNTGELFF
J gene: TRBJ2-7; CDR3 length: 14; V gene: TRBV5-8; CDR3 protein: CASSLRDYLYEQYF
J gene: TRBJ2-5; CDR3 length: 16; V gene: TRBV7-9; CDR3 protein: CASSSDIGDAKETQYF
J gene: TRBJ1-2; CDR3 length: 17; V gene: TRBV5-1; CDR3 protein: CASSPEGGSGPFYGYTF
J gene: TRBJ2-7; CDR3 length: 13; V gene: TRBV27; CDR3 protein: CASRSSHSYEQYF
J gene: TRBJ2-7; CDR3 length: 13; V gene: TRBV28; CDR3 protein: CASSLFGDHEQYF
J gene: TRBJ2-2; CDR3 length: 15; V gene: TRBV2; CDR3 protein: CASSGGTLNTGELFF
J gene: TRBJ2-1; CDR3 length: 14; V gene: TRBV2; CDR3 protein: CALGRDRSYNEQFF
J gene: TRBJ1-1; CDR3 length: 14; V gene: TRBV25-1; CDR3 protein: CASSESDLWAEAFF
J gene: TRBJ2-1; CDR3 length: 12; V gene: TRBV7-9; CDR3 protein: CASSLGSQEQFF
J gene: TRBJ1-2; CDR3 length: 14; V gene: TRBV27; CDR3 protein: CASSLLGQNYGYTF
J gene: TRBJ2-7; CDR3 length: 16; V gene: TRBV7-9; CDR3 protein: CASSPRASGRAYEQYF
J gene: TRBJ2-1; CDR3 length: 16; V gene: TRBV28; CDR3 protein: CASTTPKGVEYNEQFF
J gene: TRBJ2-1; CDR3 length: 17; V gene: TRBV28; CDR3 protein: CASSNGTSGRARAEQFF
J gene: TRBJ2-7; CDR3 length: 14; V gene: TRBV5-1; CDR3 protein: CASSPGLAGDEQYF
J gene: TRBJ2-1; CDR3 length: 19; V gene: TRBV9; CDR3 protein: CASSVVDGGWRSSYNEQFF
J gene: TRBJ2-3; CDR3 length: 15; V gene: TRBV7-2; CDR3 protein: CASRSNSKPGDTQYF
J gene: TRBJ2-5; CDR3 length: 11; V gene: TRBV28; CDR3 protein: CASSLRETQYF
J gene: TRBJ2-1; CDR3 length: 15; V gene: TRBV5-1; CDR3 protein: CASSLAGLLYNEQFF
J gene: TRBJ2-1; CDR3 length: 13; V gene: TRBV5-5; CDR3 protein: CASSLVRVNEQFF
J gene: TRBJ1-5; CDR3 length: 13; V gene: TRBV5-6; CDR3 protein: CASSLYGDQPQHF
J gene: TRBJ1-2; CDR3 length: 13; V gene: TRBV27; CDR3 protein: CAIRQGRNDGYTF
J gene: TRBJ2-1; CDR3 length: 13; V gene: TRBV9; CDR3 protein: CASSADGGPEQFF
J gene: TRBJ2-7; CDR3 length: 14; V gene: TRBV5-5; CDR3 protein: CASSLTSGPNEQYF
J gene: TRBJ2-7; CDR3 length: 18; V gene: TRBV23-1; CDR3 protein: CASSQRFREQSAIYEQYF
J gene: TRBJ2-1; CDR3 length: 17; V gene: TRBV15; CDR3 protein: CATSRDRHNPFSNEQFF
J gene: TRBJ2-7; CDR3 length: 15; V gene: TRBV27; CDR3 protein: CASSSKTGHSYEQYF
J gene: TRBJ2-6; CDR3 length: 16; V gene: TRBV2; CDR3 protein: CASSARLLAGANVLTF
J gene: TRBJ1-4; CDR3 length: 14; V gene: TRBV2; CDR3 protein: CASRGVGTNEKLFF
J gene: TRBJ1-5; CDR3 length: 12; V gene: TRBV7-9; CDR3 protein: CASSLGTQPQHF
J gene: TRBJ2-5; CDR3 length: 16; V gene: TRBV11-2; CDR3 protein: CASSTPTPAGGETQYF